One T cell receptor (beta chain) is described in this entry. The antigen is undetermined. These data are taken from a study of T cell clones after liver transplantation. Across the whole study: HCV positivity affected three of eight recipients; the rest lacked autoimmune or viral indications. Study observations and caveats: Conclusions were preliminary, with small, heterogeneous patient groups.

TCRdb's copy holds only in-frame clones and misses some; the assay was immunoSEQ multiplex PCR. Among some 120,000 clones listed, approximately 90% were seen once. Germline lookup yields CDR1 MDHEN and CDR2 SYDVKM. The trim removed 3 bases at V and 2 bases at J, leaving 3 bases unmatched. This CDR3 is 14 amino acids long. The clonotype comes from a human patient who received a liver transplant. Some T cells may have originated in the graft donor. V usage is TRBV28 and J usage is TRBJ2-7; 8 bases agree with TRBD1. Sequenced material: CD4+ T cells from blood, taken 12 months after liver transplant. The CDR3 bases are TGTGCCAGCAGTTTCGGGACAGGTCCCTACGAGCAGTACTTC. Protein sequence: CASSFGTGPYEQYF.